The clone carrying this TCR beta chain was detected ten times or more. Its antigen is still unknown. This CDR3 has 14 residues. Trimming stripped 3 bases from V and 2 bases from J, with 11 bases between. CDR1 and CDR2 (germline): ENHRY, SYGVKD. Sorted cell numbers of about 20,000 to 1,000,000, with 10%, 30% or 50% RNA, served as input for naive CD8 libraries. This specimen belongs to a study of molecular identifiers for immune sequencing clone quantification. For the study at large: Naive CD8 RNA (roughly 20,000 or 100,000 cells) was divided into five aliquots, with four sequenced.

Previously described methods with listed TCR primers produced the bulk TCR libraries. MiXCR was run by TCRdb on the PCR reads, yielding one entry per CDR3 protein. The sample contains more than 550,000 distinct CDR3 sequences, roughly 27% of which appear only once. The study, taken as a whole, reports: The study reportedly detected spiked Jurkat TCR RNA from one cell among approximately 1 million naive cells.

The sequenced material came from naive CD8+ T cells from blood, with Jurkat cell RNA spiked in. As to subset: FACS-sorted CD8+CD4-CCR7+CD45RA+ naive T cells. The chain is built from TRBV10-3 and TRBJ2-7; maybe TRBD2 (5 bases). The receptor comes from a human donor in good health. Some libraries in this study had Jurkat cell RNA spiked in. The CDR3 protein is CAISEGGSAYEQYF. As DNA, the CDR3 is TGTGCCATCAGTGAAGGCGGGTCTGCCTACGAGCAGTACTTC.